These T cell receptor beta chains were read from a single sample in a study of T-cell reconstitution after alpha-beta-depleted transplantation in children. Each CDR3 protein is one row after TCRdb ran MiXCR on the PCR reads. Among about 980,000 distinct CDR3 sequences, roughly 29% were seen once, and the ten largest hold about 28%. The starting material was PBMCs, mostly from graft donor cells, obtained 360 days after TCRalphabeta/CD19-depleted stem cell transplant. These receptors were taken from a boy under two years old who had a stem cell transplant for SCID, so the T cells may come from the graft donor. CDR3s include the opening cysteine and the closing phenylalanine or tryptophan. A D gene is named only where the DNA matches it firmly. Size is omitted from some rows. Given values are once, few, many or a class for expanded clones.

J,V,D,size,CDR3,DNA
TRBJ2-7,TRBV28,TRBD2,NA,CASSFNRAGGSYEQYF,TGTGCCAGCAGTTTTAACCGAGCGGGGGGCTCCTACGAGCAGTACTTC
TRBJ2-3,TRBV4-1,TRBD2,few,CASSQVGGGTDTQYF,TGTGCCAGCAGCCAAGTCGGGGGGGGCACAGATACGCAGTATTTT
TRBJ2-1,TRBV5-1,TRBD1,NA,CASSLAARGLYNEQFF,TGCGCCAGCAGCTTGGCGGCCAGGGGGCTCTACAATGAGCAGTTCTTC
TRBJ1-2,TRBV6-5,NA,NA,CASSYGDPASYGYTF,TGTGCCAGCAGTTACGGCGATCCGGCGAGCTATGGCTACACCTTC
TRBJ1-1,TRBV5-6,NA,NA,CASSFRGGGGTEAFF,TGTGCCAGCAGCTTCAGGGGTGGGGGAGGCACTGAAGCTTTCTTT
TRBJ2-1,TRBV12-3/TRBV12-4,NA,few,CASTSGTNYNEQFF,TGTGCCAGCACCTCCGGGACAAATTACAATGAGCAGTTCTTC
TRBJ2-1,TRBV20-1,TRBD2,NA,CSARASAGGKFNEQFF,TGCAGTGCTAGAGCCTCGGCGGGGGGGAAGTTCAATGAGCAGTTCTTC
TRBJ2-1,TRBV2,TRBD2,NA,CASSGIAGAFNEQFF,TGTGCCAGCAGTGGAATAGCGGGGGCCTTCAATGAGCAGTTCTTC
TRBJ2-1,TRBV4-3,NA,few,CASSQEEMFGNEQFF,TGCGCCAGCAGCCAAGAGGAGATGTTTGGGAATGAGCAGTTCTTC
TRBJ2-7,TRBV15,NA,NA,CATSRDRTVEQYF,TGTGCCACCAGCAGAGATAGAACGGTCGAGCAGTACTTC
TRBJ1-6,TRBV7-6,TRBD1,NA,CASSLGGTVRNSPLHF,TGTGCCAGCAGCTTAGGGGGGACAGTGCGGAATTCACCCCTCCACTTT
TRBJ2-7,TRBV5-1,NA,NA,CASSSSLLGLGGYEQYF,TGCGCCAGCAGCTCTAGTCTGCTGGGCCTCGGGGGCTACGAGCAGTACTTC
TRBJ2-5,TRBV11-1,TRBD1,NA,CASSSSGQGVSVAFETQYF,TGTGCCAGCAGCTCCTCGGGACAGGGTGTTTCGGTAGCTTTCGAGACCCAGTACTTC
TRBJ2-7,TRBV18,NA,few,CASSPYGSTPYEQYF,TGTGCCAGCTCACCATACGGGTCCACTCCCTACGAGCAGTACTTC
TRBJ1-2,TRBV19,NA,few,CASSTGPRTDGDYGYTF,TGTGCCAGTAGTACGGGACCGAGGACGGACGGGGACTATGGCTACACCTTC
TRBJ2-7,TRBV9,NA,NA,CASSPAGRAAEQYF,TGTGCCAGCAGCCCAGCAGGCAGGGCGGCCGAGCAGTACTTC
TRBJ2-1,TRBV6-5,NA,few,CASSYSLATATDYNEQFF,TGTGCCAGCAGTTACTCCTTGGCGACGGCGACCGACTACAATGAGCAGTTCTTC
TRBJ1-6,TRBV20-1,NA,NA,CSANGPRPHF,TGCAGTGCTAACGGGCCCAGGCCCCACTTT
TRBJ1-1,TRBV25-1,TRBD1,NA,CASSDPGGGAEAFF,TGTGCCAGCAGTGACCCAGGGGGGGGTGCTGAAGCTTTCTTT
TRBJ1-2,TRBV5-1,TRBD1,few,CASSLGTGRGNYGYTF,TGCGCCAGCAGCTTGGGGACAGGGAGGGGTAACTATGGCTACACCTTC
TRBJ1-6,TRBV7-2,NA,NA,CASSLAPGGARRSLHF,TGTGCCAGCAGCTTAGCCCCGGGGGGGGCCCGGAGGTCCCTCCACTTT
TRBJ1-1,TRBV3-1,NA,NA,CASSQGGWSTEAFF,TGTGCCAGCAGCCAAGGAGGGTGGAGCACTGAAGCTTTCTTT
TRBJ1-4,TRBV4-3,NA,NA,CASSPAVGALNEKLFF,TGCGCCAGCAGCCCTGCGGTCGGAGCCCTTAATGAAAAACTGTTTTTT
TRBJ2-7,TRBV2,NA,NA,CASSVGRVQYF,TGTGCCAGCAGTGTGGGGCGAGTGCAGTACTTC
TRBJ2-7,TRBV29-1,NA,NA,CSAGDGGSREQYF,TGCAGCGCGGGGGACGGAGGCTCTCGGGAGCAGTACTTC
TRBJ2-1,TRBV13,TRBD2,few,CASSLGPGLRGNEQFF,TGTGCCAGCAGCTTAGGACCGGGACTAAGGGGAAATGAGCAGTTCTTC